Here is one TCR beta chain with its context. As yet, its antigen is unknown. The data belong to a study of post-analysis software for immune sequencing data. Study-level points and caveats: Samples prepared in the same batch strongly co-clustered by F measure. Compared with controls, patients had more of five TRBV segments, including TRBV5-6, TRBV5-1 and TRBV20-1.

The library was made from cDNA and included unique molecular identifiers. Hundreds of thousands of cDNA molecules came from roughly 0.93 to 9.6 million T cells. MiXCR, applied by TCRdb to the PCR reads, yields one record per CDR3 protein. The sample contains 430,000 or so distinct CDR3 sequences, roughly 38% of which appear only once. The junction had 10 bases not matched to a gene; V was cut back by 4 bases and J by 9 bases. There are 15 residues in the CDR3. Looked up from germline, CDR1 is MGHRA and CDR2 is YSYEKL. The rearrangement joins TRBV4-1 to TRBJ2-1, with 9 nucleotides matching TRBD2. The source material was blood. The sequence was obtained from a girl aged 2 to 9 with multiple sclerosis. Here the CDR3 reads CASSRAGLAIAEQFF. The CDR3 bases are TGCGCCAGCAGCCGAGCAGGACTAGCGATCGCTGAGCAGTTCTTC.